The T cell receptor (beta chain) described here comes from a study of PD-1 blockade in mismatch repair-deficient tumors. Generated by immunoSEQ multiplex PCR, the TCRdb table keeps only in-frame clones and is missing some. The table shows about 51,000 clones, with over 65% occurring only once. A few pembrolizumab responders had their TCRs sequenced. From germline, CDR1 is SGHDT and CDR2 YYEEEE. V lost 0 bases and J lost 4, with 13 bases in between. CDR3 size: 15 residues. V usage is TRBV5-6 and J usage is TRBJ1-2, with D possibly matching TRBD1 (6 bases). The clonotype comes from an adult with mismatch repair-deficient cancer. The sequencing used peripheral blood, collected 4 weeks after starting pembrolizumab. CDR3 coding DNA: TGTGCCAGCAGCTTGGGGCCGCAGGGGACCTATGGCTACACCTTC. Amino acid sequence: CASSLGPQGTYGYTF.